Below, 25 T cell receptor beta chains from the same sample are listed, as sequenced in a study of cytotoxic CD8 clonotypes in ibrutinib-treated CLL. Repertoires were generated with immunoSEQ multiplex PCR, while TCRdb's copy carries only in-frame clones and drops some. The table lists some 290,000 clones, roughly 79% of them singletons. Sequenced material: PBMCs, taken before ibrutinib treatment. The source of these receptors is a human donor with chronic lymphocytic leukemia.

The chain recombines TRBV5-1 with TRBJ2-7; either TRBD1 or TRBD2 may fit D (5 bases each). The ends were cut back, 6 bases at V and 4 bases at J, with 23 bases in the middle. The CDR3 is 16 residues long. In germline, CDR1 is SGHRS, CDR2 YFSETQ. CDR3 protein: CASTQRDGTAFYEQYF. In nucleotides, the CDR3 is TGCGCCAGCACACAGAGGGACGGGACGGCCTTTTACGAGCAGTACTTC.

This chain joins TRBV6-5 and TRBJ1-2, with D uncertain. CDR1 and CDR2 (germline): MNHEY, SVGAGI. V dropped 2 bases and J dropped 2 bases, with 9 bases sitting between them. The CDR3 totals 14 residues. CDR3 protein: CASSYHLNNYGYTF. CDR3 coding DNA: TGTGCCAGCAGTTACCATCTCAACAACTATGGCTACACCTTC.

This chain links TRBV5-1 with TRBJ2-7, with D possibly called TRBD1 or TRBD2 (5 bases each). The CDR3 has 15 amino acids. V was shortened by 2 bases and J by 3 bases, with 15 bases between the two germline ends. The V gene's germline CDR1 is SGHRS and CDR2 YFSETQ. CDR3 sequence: CASSFDRDGIYEQYF. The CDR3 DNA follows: TGCGCCAGCAGCTTCGACCGGGACGGAATCTACGAGCAGTACTTC.

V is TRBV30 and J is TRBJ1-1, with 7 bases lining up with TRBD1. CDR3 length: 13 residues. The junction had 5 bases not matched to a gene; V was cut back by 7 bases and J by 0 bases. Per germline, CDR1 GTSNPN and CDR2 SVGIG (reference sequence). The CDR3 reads CALEGQMNTEAFF. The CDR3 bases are TGTGCCTTGGAGGGACAGATGAACACTGAAGCTTTCTTT.

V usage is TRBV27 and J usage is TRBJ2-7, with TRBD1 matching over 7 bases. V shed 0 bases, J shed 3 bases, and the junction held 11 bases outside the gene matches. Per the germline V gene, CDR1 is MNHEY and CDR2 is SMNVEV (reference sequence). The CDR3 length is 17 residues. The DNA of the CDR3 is TGTGCCAGCAGTTTATCATTCTTCCGGGACAGATTCTACGAGCAGTACTTC. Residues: CASSLSFFRDRFYEQYF.

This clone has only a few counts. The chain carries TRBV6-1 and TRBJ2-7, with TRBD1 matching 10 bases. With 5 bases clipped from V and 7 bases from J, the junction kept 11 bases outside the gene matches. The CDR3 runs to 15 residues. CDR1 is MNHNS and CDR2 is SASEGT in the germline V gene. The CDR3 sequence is CASSNRDRGPMEQYF. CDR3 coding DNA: TGTGCCAGCAGTAACCGGGACAGGGGCCCGATGGAGCAGTACTTC.

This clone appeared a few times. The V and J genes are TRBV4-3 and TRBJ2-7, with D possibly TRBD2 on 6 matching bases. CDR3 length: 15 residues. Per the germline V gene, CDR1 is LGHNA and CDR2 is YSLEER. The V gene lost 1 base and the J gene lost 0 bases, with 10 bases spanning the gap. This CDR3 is CASSQVVGGSYEQYF. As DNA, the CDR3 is TGCGCCAGCAGCCAAGTTGTGGGGGGCTCCTACGAGCAGTACTTC.

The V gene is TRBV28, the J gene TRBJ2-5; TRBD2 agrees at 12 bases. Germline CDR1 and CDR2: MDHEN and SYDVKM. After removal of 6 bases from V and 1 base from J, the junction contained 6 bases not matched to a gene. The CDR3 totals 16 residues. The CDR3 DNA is TGTGCCAGCAGCTCAGGACTAGCGGGGCCCCAAGAGACCCAGTACTTC. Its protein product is CASSSGLAGPQETQYF.

This chain's CDR3 is CASSLNIRWTGELFF. CDR3 DNA: TGTGCCAGCAGCTTGAACATTCGGTGGACCGGGGAGCTGTTTTTT. V usage is TRBV7-9 and J usage is TRBJ2-2, with no clear D. Germline V CDR1 and CDR2: SEHNR, FQNEAQ (reference sequence). This CDR3 region has 15 residues. V shed 3 bases and J shed 5 bases, with 13 bases lying between them.

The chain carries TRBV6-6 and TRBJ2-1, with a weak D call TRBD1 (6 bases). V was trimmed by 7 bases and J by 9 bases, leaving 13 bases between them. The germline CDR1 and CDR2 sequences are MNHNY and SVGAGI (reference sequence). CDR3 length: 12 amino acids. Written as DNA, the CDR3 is TGTGCCAGCACCACCAGGGGCGGTGAGCAGTTCTTC. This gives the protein CASTTRGGEQFF.

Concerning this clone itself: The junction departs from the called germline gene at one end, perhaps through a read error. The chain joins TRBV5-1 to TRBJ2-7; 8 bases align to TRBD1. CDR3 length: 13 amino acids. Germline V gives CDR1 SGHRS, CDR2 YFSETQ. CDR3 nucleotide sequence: TGCGCCAGCAGCTTGGAAGGGACAGGCCGCGGTGACTTC. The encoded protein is CASSLEGTGRGDF.

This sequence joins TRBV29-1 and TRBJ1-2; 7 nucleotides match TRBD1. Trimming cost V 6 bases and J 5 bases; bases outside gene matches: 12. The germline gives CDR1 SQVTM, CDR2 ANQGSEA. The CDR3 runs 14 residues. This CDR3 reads CSVAGGSMIYGYTF. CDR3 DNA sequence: TGCAGCGTAGCAGGGGGGAGTATGATATATGGCTACACCTTC.

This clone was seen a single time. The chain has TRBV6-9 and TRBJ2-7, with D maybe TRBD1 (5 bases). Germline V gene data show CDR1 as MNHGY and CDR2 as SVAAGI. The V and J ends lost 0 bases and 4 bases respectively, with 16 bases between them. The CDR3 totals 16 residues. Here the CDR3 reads CASSYSGQGESYEQYF. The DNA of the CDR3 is TGTGCCAGCAGTTATTCTGGGCAGGGTGAATCTTACGAGCAGTACTTC.

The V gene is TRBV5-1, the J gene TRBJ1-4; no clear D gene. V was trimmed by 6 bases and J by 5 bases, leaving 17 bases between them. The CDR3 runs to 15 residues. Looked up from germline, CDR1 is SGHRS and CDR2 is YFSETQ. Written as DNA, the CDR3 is TGCGCCAGCAAACAGTGGACGGAATACAATGAAAAACTGTTTTTT. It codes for CASKQWTEYNEKLFF.

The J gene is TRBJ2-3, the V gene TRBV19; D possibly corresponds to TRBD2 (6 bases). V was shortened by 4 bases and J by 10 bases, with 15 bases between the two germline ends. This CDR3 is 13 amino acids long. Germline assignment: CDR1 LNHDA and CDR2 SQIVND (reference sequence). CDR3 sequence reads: CASSTRDSSSQYF. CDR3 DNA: TGTGCCAGTAGTACCCGGGACTCTTCATCGCAGTATTTT.

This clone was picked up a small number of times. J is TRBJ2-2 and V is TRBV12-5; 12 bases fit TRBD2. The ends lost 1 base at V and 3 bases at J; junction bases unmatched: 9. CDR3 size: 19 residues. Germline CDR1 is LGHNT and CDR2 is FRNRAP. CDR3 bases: TGTGCTAGTGGTTTGGATCCCTCGACTAGCGGGAGTTACACCGGGGAGCTGTTTTTT. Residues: CASGLDPSTSGSYTGELFF.

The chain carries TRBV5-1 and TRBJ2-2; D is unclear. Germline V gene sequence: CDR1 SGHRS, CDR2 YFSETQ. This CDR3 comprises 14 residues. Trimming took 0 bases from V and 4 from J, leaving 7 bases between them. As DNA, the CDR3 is TGCGCCAGCAGCTTGGGTGGAAGCACCGGGGAGCTGTTTTTT. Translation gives CASSLGGSTGELFF.

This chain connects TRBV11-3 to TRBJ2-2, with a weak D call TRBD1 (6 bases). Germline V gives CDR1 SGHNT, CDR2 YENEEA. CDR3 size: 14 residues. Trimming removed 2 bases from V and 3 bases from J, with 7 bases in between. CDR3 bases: TGTGCCAGCAGCTTAAACAGGGACACCGGGGAGCTGTTTTTT. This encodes CASSLNRDTGELFF.

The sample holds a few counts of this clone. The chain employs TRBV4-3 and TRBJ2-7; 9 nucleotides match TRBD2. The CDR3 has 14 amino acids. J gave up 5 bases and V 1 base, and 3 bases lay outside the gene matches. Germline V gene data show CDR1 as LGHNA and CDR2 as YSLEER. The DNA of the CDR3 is TGCGCCAGCAGCCAAGCCCTAGCGGGACACGAGCAGTACTTC. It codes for CASSQALAGHEQYF.

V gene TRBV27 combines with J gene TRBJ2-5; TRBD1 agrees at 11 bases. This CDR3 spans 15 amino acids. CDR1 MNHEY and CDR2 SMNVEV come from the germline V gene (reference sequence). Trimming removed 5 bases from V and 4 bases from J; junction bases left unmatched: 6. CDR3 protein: CASSIGQGALETQYF. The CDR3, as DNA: TGTGCCAGCAGTATCGGACAGGGGGCTTTAGAGACCCAGTACTTC.

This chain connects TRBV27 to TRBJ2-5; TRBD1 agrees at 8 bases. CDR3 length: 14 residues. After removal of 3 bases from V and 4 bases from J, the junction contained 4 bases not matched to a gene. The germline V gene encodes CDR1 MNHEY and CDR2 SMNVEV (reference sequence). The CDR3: CASSLGTGSETQYF. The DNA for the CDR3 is TGTGCCAGCAGTTTGGGGACAGGCTCAGAGACCCAGTACTTC.

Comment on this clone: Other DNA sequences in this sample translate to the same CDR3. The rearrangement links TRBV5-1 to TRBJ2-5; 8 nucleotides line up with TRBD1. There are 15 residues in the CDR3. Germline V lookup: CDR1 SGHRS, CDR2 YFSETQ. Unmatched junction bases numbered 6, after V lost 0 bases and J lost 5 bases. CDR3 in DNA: TGCGCCAGCAGCTTGGGCGACAGGGGAAGGGAGACCCAGTACTTC. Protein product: CASSLGDRGRETQYF.

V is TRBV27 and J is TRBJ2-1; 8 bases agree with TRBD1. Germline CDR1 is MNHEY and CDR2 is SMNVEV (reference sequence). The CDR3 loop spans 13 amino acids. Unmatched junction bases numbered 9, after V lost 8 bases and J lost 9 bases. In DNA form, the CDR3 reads TGTGCCAGCCGCCGGACAGGGCTGGGTGAGCAGTTCTTC. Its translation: CASRRTGLGEQFF.

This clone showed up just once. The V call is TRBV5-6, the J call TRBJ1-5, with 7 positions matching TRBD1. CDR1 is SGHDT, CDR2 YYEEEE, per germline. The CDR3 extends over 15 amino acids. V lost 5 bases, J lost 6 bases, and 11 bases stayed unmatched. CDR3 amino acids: CASSKGGLGTQPQHF. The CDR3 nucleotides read TGTGCCAGCAGTAAAGGGGGCCTGGGGACTCAGCCCCAGCATTTT.

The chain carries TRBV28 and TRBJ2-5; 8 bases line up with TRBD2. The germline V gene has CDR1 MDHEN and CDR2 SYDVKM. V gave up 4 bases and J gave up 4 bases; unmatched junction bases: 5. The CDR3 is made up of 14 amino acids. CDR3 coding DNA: TGTGCCAGCAGTTCTCTCAGCGGGGGAGAGACCCAGTACTTC. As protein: CASSSLSGGETQYF.